Below, 5 T cell receptor beta chains from the same sample are listed, as sequenced in a study of T cell clonality in common variable immunodeficiency. Findings and limits, study-wide: Fewer deletions and N-nucleotide insertions were reportedly seen in common variable immunodeficiency TCR beta sequences.

Assay used: immunoSEQ multiplex PCR; TCRdb lists only in-frame clones, some missing. The sample shows some 25,000 clones, none of them appearing just once. Their specific antigens are unknown. Sequenced: peripheral blood mononuclear cells. Receptors were obtained from a human donor with common variable immunodeficiency.

CDR3 region: CASSLGQNNEKLFF. The sequenced part of the CDR3 DNA is TGCGCCAGCAGCTTGGGACAGAATAATGAAAAA. The chain combines TRBV5-1 with TRBJ1-4; perhaps TRBD1 as D (5 bases). The CDR3 is cut off 3 residues early in the read; its end comes from the germline J gene. The length of the CDR3 is 14 residues. Deletions cut 0 bases from V and 4 bases from J, with 7 bases between. Germline V gene sequence: CDR1 SGHRS, CDR2 YFSETQ.

This clone was seen repeatedly, ten times or more. The read gets to within 3 residues of the CDR3 end, and the germline J gene fills in the rest. The rearrangement uses TRBV20-1 and TRBJ1-6, with TRBD1 matching over 7 bases. There are 14 residues in the CDR3. Germline V CDR1 and CDR2: DFQATT, SNEGSKA (reference sequence). The junction had 13 bases not matched to a gene; V was cut back by 8 bases and J by 9 bases. Partial CDR3 DNA: TGCAGTCCGTGGGACAGTTACCTGGGTTCACCC. This sequence encodes CSPWDSYLGSP. In full, the CDR3 is CSPWDSYLGSPLHF.

Notes on this clone: The missing CDR3 end, 3 residues past where the read stops, is filled in from the germline J gene. V usage is TRBV23-1 and J usage is TRBJ2-7; maybe TRBD2 (6 bases). TRBV23-1 counts as an open reading frame of uncertain function. This CDR3 is built from 17 residues. Trimming cost V 0 bases and J 2 bases, with 17 bases left between them. The CDR3 protein is CASSQSAGPGRTYEQYF. CDR3 DNA, as far as it was read: TGCGCCAGCAGTCAATCGGCGGGGCCGGGACGGACCTACGAG.

This clone came up many times. The read ends 3 residues early relative to the CDR3; the germline J gene fills the gap. This chain joins TRBV7-6 and TRBJ2-1, with 15 bases that match TRBD2. This CDR3 is 15 amino acids long. Unmatched junction bases numbered 3, after V lost 3 bases and J lost 9 bases. The germline V gene has CDR1 SGHVS and CDR2 FNYEAQ. The sequenced CDR3 bases are TGTGCCAGCAGCTTGGGACTAGCGGGAGGAAGTGAG. Encoded protein: CASSLGLAGGSE. The whole CDR3 protein reads CASSLGLAGGSEQFF.

This clone was observed many times. The read terminates 3 residues ahead of where the CDR3 ends, so the germline J gene completes it. The genes are TRBV29-1 and TRBJ2-7; no clear D. This CDR3 comprises 13 residues. The V gene's germline CDR1 is SQVTM and CDR2 ANQGSEA. V was clipped by 3 bases and J by 0 bases, with 9 bases between them. This CDR3 reads CSVDLVGSYEQYF. The DNA read from the CDR3 is TGCAGCGTTGATCTAGTGGGCTCCTACGAG.